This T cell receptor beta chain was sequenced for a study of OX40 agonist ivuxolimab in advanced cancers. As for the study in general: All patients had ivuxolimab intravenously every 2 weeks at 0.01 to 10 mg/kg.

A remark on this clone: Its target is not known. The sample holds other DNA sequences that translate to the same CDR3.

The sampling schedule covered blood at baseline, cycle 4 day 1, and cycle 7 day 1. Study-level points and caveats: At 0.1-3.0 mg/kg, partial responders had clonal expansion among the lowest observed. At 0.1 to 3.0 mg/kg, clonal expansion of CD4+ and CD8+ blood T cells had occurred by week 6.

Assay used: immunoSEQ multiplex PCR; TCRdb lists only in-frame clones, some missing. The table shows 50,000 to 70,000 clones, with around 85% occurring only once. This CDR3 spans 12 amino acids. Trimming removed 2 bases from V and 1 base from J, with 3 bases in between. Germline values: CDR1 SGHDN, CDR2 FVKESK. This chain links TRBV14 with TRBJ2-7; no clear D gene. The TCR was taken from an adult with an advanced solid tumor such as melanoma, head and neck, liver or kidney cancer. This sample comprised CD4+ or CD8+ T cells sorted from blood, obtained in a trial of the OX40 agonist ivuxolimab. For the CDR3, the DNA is TGTGCCAGCAGCCAAACGTCCTACGAGCAGTACTTC. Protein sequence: CASSQTSYEQYF.